This TCR beta chain comes out of a study of blood T cell repertoires in COVID-19. Study context: Samples came from the United States, Italy and Spain, spanning acute and convalescent COVID-19. T cells, B-cell-depleted T cells, or PBMCs supplied cDNA or gDNA.

The CDR3 contains 14 residues. The germline gives CDR1 SGHDT, CDR2 YYEEEE. V shed 4 bases and J shed 3 bases, with 14 bases lying between them. Sequencing was performed with immunoSEQ multiplex PCR; in TCRdb, only in-frame clones are kept and a portion is missing. The sample has about 140,000 clones; roughly 88% are singletons. The V call is TRBV5-6, the J call TRBJ2-7, with D possibly being TRBD1 (6 bases). The specimen sequenced was peripheral blood. The TCR originated in a man aged 60 to 69 with active or convalescent COVID-19. The CDR3 spells CASSLVTGRYEQYF. The DNA of the CDR3 is TGTGCCAGCAGCCTGGTGACAGGCCGCTACGAGCAGTACTTC.